This TCR beta chain is from a study of cytomegalovirus exposure and HLA in healthy donors. Study-level results: A reported reduction in N-insertions relative to the 666-donor mean was seen in an Asian-associated ancestry cluster in a later analysis. Productive rates of about 90% or about 30% were seen for most TCR beta V segments in an earlier analysis.

V shed 5 bases, J shed 4 bases, and the junction held 3 bases outside the gene matches. The CDR3 has 13 residues. CDR1 KGHSH and CDR2 LQKENI come from the germline V gene. Remarks on this clone: Its antigen remains unidentified.

PCR involved 60 Vbeta and 13 Jbeta primers. Assay: immunoSEQ multiplex PCR; the TCRdb copy retains only in-frame clones and omits some. The data show 150,000 or so clones, around 73% seen once. Sequences were obtained from PBMCs. This receptor was taken from a woman aged 18-35 years in good health and CMV-seronegative. This chain joins TRBV18 and TRBJ1-1, with 8 bases that match TRBD1. The CDR3 DNA sequence: TGTGCCAGCTCAGCAGGGGGCTTCACTGAAGCTTTCTTT. Translating gives CASSAGGFTEAFF.